The 8 T cell receptor beta chains presented below share a single source sample, sequenced in a study of CD4 T cells in relation to SARS-CoV-2 and coronaviruses. Method: immunoSEQ multiplex PCR; TCRdb's copy keeps in-frame clones and lacks some. The sample includes about 26,000 clones, more than 75% of them seen just once. The unexposed donors gave CD4+ T cells in about 2010-2019, prior to COVID-19. The cells were cultured for about ten days before CD4+ T cells were isolated. These TCRs' antigens remain unknown. Source material: CD4+ T cells from PBMCs, cultured in vitro. These receptors were taken from a human donor in good health.

The rearrangement uses TRBV4-3 and TRBJ1-2; D is possibly TRBD1 (5 bases). The CDR3 consists of 14 residues. Germline-derived CDR1 and CDR2 are LGHNA and YSLEER. The V gene lost 4 bases and the J gene lost 7 bases, with 16 bases spanning the gap. In nucleotides, the CDR3 is TGCGCCAGCAGCCCGGAGATGTGGGGGGGTGGCTACACCTTC. Translation gives CASSPEMWGGGYTF.

This clone has just a few counts. The gene calls are TRBV2 and TRBJ2-2, with 8 bases fitting TRBD2. The germline gives CDR1 SNHLY, CDR2 FYNNEI. CDR3 size: 16 residues. The ends lost 6 bases at V and 5 bases at J; junction bases unmatched: 11. The CDR3 nucleotides are TGTGCCAGCAGGATGCGAGCGGGGGTCGGGACCGGGGAGCTGTTTTTT. Its translation: CASRMRAGVGTGELFF.

The J gene is TRBJ1-1, the V gene TRBV7-7, with D possibly matching TRBD1 (5 bases). With 5 bases removed from V and 1 base from J, the gap between germline ends came to 8 bases. Germline CDR1 reads SSHAT; CDR2 reads FNYEAQ (reference sequence). The CDR3 totals 13 residues. CDR3 residues: CASSLDRNTEAFF. In DNA, the CDR3 is TGTGCCAGCAGCCTCGACAGGAACACTGAAGCTTTCTTT.

The rearrangement joins TRBV4-2 to TRBJ2-5, with 9 bases fitting TRBD2. V lost 0 bases to trimming and J lost 2 bases; unmatched junction nucleotides: 1. There are 15 residues in the CDR3. Germline CDR1 LGHNA, CDR2 YNFKEQ. DNA for the CDR3: TGTGCCAGCAGCCAAGATCTAGCGGGGCAAGAGACCCAGTACTTC. Protein product: CASSQDLAGQETQYF.

This clone was seen just once. The rearrangement uses TRBV6-5 and TRBJ1-3, with unresolved D. CDR1 and CDR2 from the germline V gene are MNHEY and SVGAGI. CDR3 size: 13 residues. Between the trimmed V and J ends, which lost 6 bases and 0 bases, there was a span of 6 bases. The CDR3: CASRSDSGNTIYF. DNA of the CDR3: TGTGCCAGCAGATCCGACTCTGGAAACACCATATATTTT.

The chain is built from TRBV18 and TRBJ1-2, with D maybe TRBD1 (6 bases). The CDR3 runs to 14 residues. The V and J ends lost 2 bases and 5 bases respectively, with 12 bases between them. Germline CDR1 KGHSH, CDR2 LQKENI. The CDR3 DNA sequence: TGTGCCAGCTCACCAGGGGGCCTTGAGTATGGCTACACCTTC. It encodes CASSPGGLEYGYTF.

V gene TRBV6-5 combines with J gene TRBJ2-5; perhaps TRBD1 as D (7 bases). This CDR3 comprises 14 residues. Germline CDR1 and CDR2: MNHEY and SVGAGI. Trimming stripped 6 bases from V and 5 bases from J, with 16 bases between. The CDR3 sequence: CASSRTGGGETQYF. Written as DNA, the CDR3 is TGTGCCAGCAGCCGGACAGGAGGGGGGGAGACCCAGTACTTC.

This chain uses TRBV7-2 with TRBJ2-3, with D possibly being TRBD2 (6 bases). Per the germline V gene, CDR1 is SGHTA and CDR2 is FQGNSA. V was shortened by 0 bases and J by 4 bases, with 14 bases between the two germline ends. This CDR3 is built from 16 residues. CDR3 bases: TGTGCCAGCAGCTTAGCCGGGGGTTTCACCCCAGATACGCAGTATTTT. It is translated as CASSLAGGFTPDTQYF.